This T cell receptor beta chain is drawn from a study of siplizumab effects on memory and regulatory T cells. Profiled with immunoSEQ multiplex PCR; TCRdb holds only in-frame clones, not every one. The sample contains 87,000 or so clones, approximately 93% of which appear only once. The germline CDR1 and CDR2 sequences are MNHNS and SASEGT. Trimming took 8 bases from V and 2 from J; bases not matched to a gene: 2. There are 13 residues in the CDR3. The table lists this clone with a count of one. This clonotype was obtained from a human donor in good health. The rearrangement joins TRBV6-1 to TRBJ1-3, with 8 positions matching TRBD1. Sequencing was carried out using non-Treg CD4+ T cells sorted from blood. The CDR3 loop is CASRTGTGNTIYF. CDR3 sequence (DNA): TGTGCCAGCCGGACAGGGACTGGAAACACCATATATTTT.